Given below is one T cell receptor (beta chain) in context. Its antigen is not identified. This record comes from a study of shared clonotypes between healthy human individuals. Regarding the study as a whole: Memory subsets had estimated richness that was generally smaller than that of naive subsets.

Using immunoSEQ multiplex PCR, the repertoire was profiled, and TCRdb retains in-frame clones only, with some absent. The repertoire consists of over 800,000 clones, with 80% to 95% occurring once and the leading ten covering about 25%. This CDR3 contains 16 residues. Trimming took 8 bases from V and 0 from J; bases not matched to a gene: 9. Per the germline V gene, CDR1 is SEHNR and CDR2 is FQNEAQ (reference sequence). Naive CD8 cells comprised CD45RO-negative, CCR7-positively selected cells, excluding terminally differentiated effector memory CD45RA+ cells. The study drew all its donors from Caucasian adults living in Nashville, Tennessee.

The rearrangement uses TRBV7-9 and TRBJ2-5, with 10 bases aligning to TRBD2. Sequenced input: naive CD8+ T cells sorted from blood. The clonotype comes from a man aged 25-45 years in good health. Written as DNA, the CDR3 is TGTGCCAGCCGAGGAGTTACTAGCGGGAACCAAGAGACCCAGTACTTC. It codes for CASRGVTSGNQETQYF.